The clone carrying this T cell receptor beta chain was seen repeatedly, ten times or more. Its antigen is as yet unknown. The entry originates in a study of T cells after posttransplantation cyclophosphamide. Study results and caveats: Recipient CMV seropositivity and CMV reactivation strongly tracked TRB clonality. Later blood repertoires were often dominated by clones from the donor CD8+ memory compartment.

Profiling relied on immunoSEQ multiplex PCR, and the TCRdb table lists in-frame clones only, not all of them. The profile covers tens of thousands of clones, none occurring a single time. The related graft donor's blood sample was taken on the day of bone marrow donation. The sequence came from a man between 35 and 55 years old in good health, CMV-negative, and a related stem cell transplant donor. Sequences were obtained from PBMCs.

This CDR3 is CASSPRQYTGELFF. The CDR3 coding sequence is TGTGCCAGCAGCCCAAGACAGTACACCGGGGAGCTGTTTTTT. The V call is TRBV27, the J call TRBJ2-2, with a possible D match to TRBD1 (5 bases). Trimming took off 6 bases at V and 3 bases at J, with 11 bases between the two ends. CDR3 length equals 14 residues. Germline CDR1 reads MNHEY; CDR2 reads SMNVEV (reference sequence).